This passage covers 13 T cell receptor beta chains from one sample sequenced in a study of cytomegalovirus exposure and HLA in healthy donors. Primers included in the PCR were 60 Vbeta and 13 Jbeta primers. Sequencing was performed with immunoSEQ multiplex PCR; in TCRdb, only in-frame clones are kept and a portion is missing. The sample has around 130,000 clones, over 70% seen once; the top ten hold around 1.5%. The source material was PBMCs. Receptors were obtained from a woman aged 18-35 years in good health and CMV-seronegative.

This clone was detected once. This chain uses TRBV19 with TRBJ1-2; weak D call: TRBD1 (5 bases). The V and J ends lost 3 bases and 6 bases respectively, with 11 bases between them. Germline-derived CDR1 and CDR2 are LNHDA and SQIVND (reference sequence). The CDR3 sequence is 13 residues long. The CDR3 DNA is TGTGCCAGTAGTATTGTTGGGGCGGATGGCTACACCTTC. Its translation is CASSIVGADGYTF.

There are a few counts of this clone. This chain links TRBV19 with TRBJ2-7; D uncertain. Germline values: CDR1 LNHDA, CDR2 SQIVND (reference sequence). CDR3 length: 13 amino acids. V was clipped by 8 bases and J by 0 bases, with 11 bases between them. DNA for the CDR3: TGTGCCAGTGGCCGCGGCCCCTCCTACGAGCAGTACTTC. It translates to CASGRGPSYEQYF.

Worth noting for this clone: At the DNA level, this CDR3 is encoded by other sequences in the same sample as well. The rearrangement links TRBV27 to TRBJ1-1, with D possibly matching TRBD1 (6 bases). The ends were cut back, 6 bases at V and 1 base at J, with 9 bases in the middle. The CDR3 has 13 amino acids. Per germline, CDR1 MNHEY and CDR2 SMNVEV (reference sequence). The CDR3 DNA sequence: TGTGCCAGCAGCTCCAGGGGGAACACTGAAGCTTTCTTT. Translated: CASSSRGNTEAFF.

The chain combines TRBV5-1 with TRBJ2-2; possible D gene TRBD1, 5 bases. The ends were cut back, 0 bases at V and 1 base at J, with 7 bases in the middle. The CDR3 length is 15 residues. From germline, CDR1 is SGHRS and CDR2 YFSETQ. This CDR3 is CASSLVQGNTGELFF. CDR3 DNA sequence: TGCGCCAGCAGCTTGGTCCAGGGGAACACCGGGGAGCTGTTTTTT.

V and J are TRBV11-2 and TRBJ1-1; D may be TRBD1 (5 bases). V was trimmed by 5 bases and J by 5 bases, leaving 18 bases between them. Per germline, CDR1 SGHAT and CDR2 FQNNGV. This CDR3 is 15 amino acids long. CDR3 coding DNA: TGTGCCAGCAGCCCCCCTCGATTCGGGGGGACTGAAGCTTTCTTT. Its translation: CASSPPRFGGTEAFF.

CDR3 residues: CATSIPRVAGAGELFF. CDR3 coding DNA: TGTGCCACCAGCATCCCAAGGGTAGCGGGAGCCGGGGAGCTGTTTTTT. This sequence joins TRBV15 and TRBJ2-2; 9 nucleotides match TRBD2. Germline CDR1 and CDR2: LNHNV and YYDKDF (reference sequence). The CDR3 loop spans 16 amino acids. V shed 4 bases and J 6 bases; nucleotides not matched to a gene: 9.

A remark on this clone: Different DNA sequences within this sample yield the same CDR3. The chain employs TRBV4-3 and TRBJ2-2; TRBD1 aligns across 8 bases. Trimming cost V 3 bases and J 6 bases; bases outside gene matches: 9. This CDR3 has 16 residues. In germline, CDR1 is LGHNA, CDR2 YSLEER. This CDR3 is CASSQVEQGAAGELFF. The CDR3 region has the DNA TGCGCCAGCAGCCAGGTCGAGCAGGGGGCAGCCGGGGAGCTGTTTTTT.

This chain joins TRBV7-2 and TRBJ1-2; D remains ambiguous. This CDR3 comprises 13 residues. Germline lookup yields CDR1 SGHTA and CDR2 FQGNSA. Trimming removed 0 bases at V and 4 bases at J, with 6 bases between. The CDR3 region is CASSLATSYGYTF. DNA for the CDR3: TGTGCCAGCAGCTTAGCAACGAGCTATGGCTACACCTTC.

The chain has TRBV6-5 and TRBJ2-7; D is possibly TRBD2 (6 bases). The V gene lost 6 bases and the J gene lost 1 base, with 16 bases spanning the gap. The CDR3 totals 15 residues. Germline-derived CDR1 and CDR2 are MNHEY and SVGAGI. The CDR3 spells CASRRDSTDSYEQYF. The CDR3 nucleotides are TGTGCCAGCAGGCGGGACTCCACCGATTCCTACGAGCAGTACTTC.

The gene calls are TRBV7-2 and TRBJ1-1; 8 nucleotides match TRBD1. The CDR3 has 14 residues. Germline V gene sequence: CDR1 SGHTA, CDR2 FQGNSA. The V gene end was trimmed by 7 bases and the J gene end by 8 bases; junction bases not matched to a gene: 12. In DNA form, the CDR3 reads TGTGCCAGCACAACCGACAGGGGCCTAAAAGAAGCTTTCTTT. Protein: CASTTDRGLKEAFF.

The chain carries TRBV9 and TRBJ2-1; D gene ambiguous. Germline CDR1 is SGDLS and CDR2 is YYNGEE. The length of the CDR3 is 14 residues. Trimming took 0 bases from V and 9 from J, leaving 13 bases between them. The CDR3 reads CASSVVSGSTEQFF. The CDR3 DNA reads TGTGCCAGCAGCGTAGTCTCCGGGTCCACTGAGCAGTTCTTC. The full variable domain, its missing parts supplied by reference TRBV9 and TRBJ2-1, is DSGVTQTPKHLITATGQRVTLRCSPRSGDLSVYWYQQSLDQGLQFLIQYYNGEERAKGNILERFSAQQFPDLHSELNLSSLELGDSALYFCASSVVSGSTEQFFGPGTRLTVL.

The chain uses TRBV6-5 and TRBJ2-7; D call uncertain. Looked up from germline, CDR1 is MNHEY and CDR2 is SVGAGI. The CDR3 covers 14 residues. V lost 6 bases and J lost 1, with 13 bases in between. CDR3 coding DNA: TGTGCCAGCAGCTTACAGTGGGCATCCTACGAGCAGTACTTC. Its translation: CASSLQWASYEQYF.

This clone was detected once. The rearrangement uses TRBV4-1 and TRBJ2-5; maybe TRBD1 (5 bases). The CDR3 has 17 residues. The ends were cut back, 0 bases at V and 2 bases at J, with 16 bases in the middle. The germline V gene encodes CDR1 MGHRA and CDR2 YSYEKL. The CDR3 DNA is TGCGCCAGCAGCCAAGATGAGATTGCAGGGCGACAAGAGACCCAGTACTTC. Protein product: CASSQDEIAGRQETQYF.